The 5 T cell receptor beta chains below come from one sample, sequenced in a study of T-cell reconstitution after alpha-beta-depleted transplantation in children (TCRdb year 2016). Library construction relied on PCR. The data were produced on an Illumina HiSeq 2500. TCR libraries were prepared with molecular barcoding, using unique molecular identifiers to normalize TCRbeta repertoire quantification. Using fastp at Q25 and MiXCR, TCRdb reprocessed the public reads and kept productive beta chains. Entries are consolidated by CDR3 protein sequence, retaining the most common genes and DNA. The sample contains around 87,000 distinct CDR3 sequences, 6.5% to 8.5% of them found a single time. More than 6.5% of the sample is held by the ten biggest clonotypes. This specimen consisted of PBMCs from the stem cell graft donor, obtained from the stem cell graft. Receptor source: a human donor who donated a stem cell graft to a child with congenital amegakaryocytic thrombocytopenia.

This clonotype was counted ten times or more. V gene TRBV20-1 combines with J gene TRBJ2-1; 10 bases agree with TRBD2. Germline CDR1 DFQATT, CDR2 SNEGSKA (reference sequence). The CDR3 covers 15 residues. V shed 5 bases and J 5 bases; nucleotides not matched to a gene: 9. The CDR3 reads CSAVLAGGIHNEQFF. In DNA form, the CDR3 reads TGCAGTGCTGTATTAGCGGGAGGTATCCACAATGAGCAGTTCTTC.

This clonotype was found many times. This chain connects TRBV18 to TRBJ1-5, with TRBD1 matching over 9 bases. CDR1 is KGHSH, CDR2 LQKENI, per germline. Trimming took 3 bases from V and 9 from J; bases not matched to a gene: 6. CDR3 length: 14 residues. CDR3 protein: CASSPGQGKMPQHF. Here the CDR3 DNA reads TGTGCCAGCTCACCGGGACAGGGAAAGATGCCCCAGCATTTT.

This clonotype was counted ten times or more. The V call is TRBV25-1, the J call TRBJ2-4, with D possibly TRBD1 on 5 matching bases. This CDR3 is built from 18 residues. The germline gives CDR1 MGHDK, CDR2 SYGVNS. V was shortened by 0 bases and J by 1 base, with 16 bases between the two germline ends. CDR3 residues: CASSEYARVRWAKNIQYF. The CDR3 region has the DNA TGTGCCAGCAGTGAATATGCCAGGGTGAGGTGGGCCAAAAACATTCAGTACTTC.

This clonotype was counted at least ten times. The chain couples TRBV7-8 to TRBJ1-2; D perhaps matches TRBD1 (5 bases). The ends were cut back, 5 bases at V and 1 base at J, with 11 bases in the middle. The germline CDR1 and CDR2 sequences are SGHVS and FQNEAQ. This CDR3 comprises 14 residues. The CDR3 sequence is CASSARGINYGYTF. The CDR3 region has the DNA TGTGCCAGCAGCGCGAGGGGAATTAACTATGGCTACACCTTC.

This clonotype was recorded a few times. The chain joins TRBV5-5 to TRBJ1-3; unclear D gene. CDR1 is SGHKS, CDR2 YYEKEE, per germline (reference sequence). The V and J ends lost 4 bases and 1 base respectively, with 9 bases between them. CDR3 length: 14 residues. The CDR3 sequence: CASSRLISGNTIYF. For the CDR3, the DNA is TGTGCCAGCAGCCGACTGATATCTGGAAACACCATATATTTT.